This T cell receptor beta chain derives from a study of early T cells in non-severe SARS-CoV-2 infection. This clonotype was found a few times. Unique molecular identifiers tagged individual cDNA molecules. TCRdb re-derived calls from the 5' RACE reads in MiXCR, one entry per CDR3 protein. The sample comprises fewer than 85,000 distinct CDR3 sequences, roughly 12% of which are singletons, and around 4.5% rests with the top ten. V lost 7 bases, J lost 3 bases, and 12 bases lay in between. The length of the CDR3 is 14 residues. In germline, CDR1 is SNHLY, CDR2 FYNNEI. Sequenced input: whole blood. This TCR was sampled from an adult who was a healthcare worker with PCR-confirmed SARS-CoV-2 infection or an uninfected control (not recorded which). The chain uses TRBV2 and TRBJ2-2, with D possibly being TRBD2 (5 bases). This CDR3 is CASTGESHTGELFF. In DNA, the CDR3 is TGTGCCAGCACTGGGGAGAGTCACACCGGGGAGCTGTTTTTT.